This T cell receptor (beta chain) was obtained from a study of cytomegalovirus exposure and HLA in healthy donors. General study points: Analyzed later, association rates of TCRs varied across HLA loci, with DRB1 most and HLA-C fewest. Per published reports, the classifier diagnosed cytomegalovirus status with high specificity and sensitivity. Among immune exposure information, only CMV serostatus was available.

Both 60 Vbeta primers and 13 Jbeta primers went into the PCR. The method was immunoSEQ multiplex PCR; TCRdb's version includes in-frame clones alone and lacks a portion of them. In the table there are about 170,000 clones, 70% to 90% of which are singletons. This clone was picked up a small number of times. Its specificity is unknown. In germline, CDR1 is SGHNT, CDR2 YYREEE (reference sequence). With 0 bases removed from V and 3 bases from J, the gap between germline ends came to 13 bases. CDR3 length: 15 residues. Sample: PBMCs. The sequence came from a man under 40 in good health and CMV-seropositive. The gene calls are TRBV5-4 and TRBJ2-7; tentative D call: TRBD1 (6 bases). The CDR3 nucleotides are TGTGCCAGCAGCTTGGGGCAACGGACAGACTACGAGCAGTACTTC. Amino acid sequence: CASSLGQRTDYEQYF.